This T cell receptor beta chain originates from a study of blood T cell repertoires in COVID-19. Study-level information: Samples taken during acute and convalescent COVID-19 were collected in the United States, Italy and Spain. From T cells, B-cell-depleted T cells, or PBMCs came the material, which was cDNA or gDNA.

Study processing details: Reference gene primer amplification gave nucleated cell count estimates. Profiled with immunoSEQ multiplex PCR; TCRdb holds only in-frame clones, not every one. Clone size and V and J calls were adopted from that table, with D and trimming inferred from the DNA. The table records about 77,000 clones, around 67% of them present only once. V shed 5 bases and J shed 5 bases, with 18 bases lying between them. CDR1 SQVTM and CDR2 ANQGSEA come from the germline V gene. There are 14 residues in the CDR3. The chain joins TRBV29-1 to TRBJ1-2; no clear D gene. This receptor was obtained from a man aged 55 to 70 with acute or convalescent COVID-19. The sequencing input was peripheral blood. The CDR3 region has the DNA TGCAGCGTTAGTTCGCTCGGGAATGGGTATGGCTACACCTTC. Protein: CSVSSLGNGYGYTF. Full variable domain (missing parts from reference TRBV29-1 and TRBJ1-2): SAVISQKPSRDICQRGTSLTIQCQVDSQVTMMFWYRQQPGQSLTLIATANQGSEATYESGFVIDKFPISRPNLTFSTLTVSNMSPEDSSIYLCSVSSLGNGYGYTFGSGTRLTVV.